This paragraph covers one T cell receptor (beta chain) sequence. Antigen specificity is unknown. The germline gives CDR1 SGHAT, CDR2 FQNNGV. The junction had 5 bases not matched to a gene; V was cut back by 3 bases and J by 7 bases. This CDR3 contains 14 residues. The sample originates from a study of cytomegalovirus exposure and HLA in healthy donors. Study results and limitations: A missense DCLRE1C variant was associated with V- and J-gene trimming of TCR beta chains in a later analysis, and an independent cohort replicated the association.

The study ran its PCR with 60 Vbeta and 13 Jbeta primers. Only in-frame clones appear in the TCRdb table, and some are missing; sequencing was by immunoSEQ multiplex PCR. Here the sample spans about 130,000 clones, roughly 78% being singletons. The chain links TRBV11-2 to TRBJ2-1, with 8 bases lining up with TRBD2. Sequencing was performed on PBMCs. This clonotype originated in a man aged 35-49 years in good health and CMV-seropositive. This CDR3 is CASSLGLGANEQFF. The CDR3 DNA is TGTGCCAGCAGCTTGGGACTAGGGGCAAATGAGCAGTTCTTC. The full variable domain, completed using reference TRBV11-2 and TRBJ2-1, is EAGVAQSPRYKIIEKRQSVAFWCNPISGHATLYWYQQILGQGPKLLIQFQNNGVVDDSQLPKDRFSAERLKGVDSTLKIQPAKLEDSAVYLCASSLGLGANEQFFGPGTRLTVL.